These 14 T cell receptor beta chains came from one sample sequenced in a study of shared clonotypes between healthy human individuals. TCRdb's table, derived via immunoSEQ multiplex PCR, lists solely in-frame clones and lacks some. Here the sample spans 2 million or so clones, roughly 96% being singletons. The sequenced sample consisted of naive CD4+ T cells sorted from blood. Subset noted: CD45RA+ positively selected. The receptors were sampled from a man aged 18 to 29 in good health.

This clone was seen many times. V gene TRBV7-9 combines with J gene TRBJ1-1, with 9 bases lining up with TRBD1. This CDR3 contains 18 residues. The V gene end was trimmed by 5 bases and the J gene end by 4 bases; junction bases not matched to a gene: 17. Germline V gives CDR1 SEHNR, CDR2 FQNEAQ (reference sequence). The CDR3 sequence: CASSPIVKQGAGGTEAFF. CDR3 nucleotide sequence: TGTGCCAGCAGCCCGATAGTGAAACAGGGGGCGGGGGGCACTGAAGCTTTCTTT.

This chain uses TRBV5-1 with TRBJ2-1; D gene unclear. Per germline, CDR1 SGHRS and CDR2 YFSETQ. V was clipped by 1 base and J by 6 bases, with 11 bases between them. There are 14 residues in the CDR3. CDR3 bases: TGCGCCAGCAGCTTGCAATCCGGAACCAATGAGCAGTTCTTC. It encodes CASSLQSGTNEQFF. Full variable domain (missing parts from reference TRBV5-1 and TRBJ2-1): KAGVTQTPRYLIKTRGQQVTLSCSPISGHRSVSWYQQTPGQGLQFLFEYFSETQRNKGNFPGRFSGRQFSNSRSEMNVSTLELGDSALYLCASSLQSGTNEQFFGPGTRLTVL.

The rearrangement links TRBV7-2 to TRBJ1-1; D might be TRBD1 (5 bases). Germline V gene sequence: CDR1 SGHTA, CDR2 FQGNSA. The CDR3 contains 13 residues. The V end was cut by 8 bases, the J end by 3 bases, with 13 bases between. CDR3 residues: CASGSGFHTEAFF. CDR3 DNA sequence: TGTGCCAGCGGCTCAGGGTTCCACACTGAAGCTTTCTTT.

The chain combines TRBV7-6 with TRBJ2-7, with 9 bases that match TRBD1. Germline V gene lookup returns CDR1 SGHVS and CDR2 FNYEAQ. The CDR3 is made up of 15 amino acids. With V trimmed by 1 base and J by 4 bases, 5 bases remained unmatched. CDR3 loop: CASSLDGTGTYEQYF. For the CDR3, the DNA is TGTGCCAGCAGCTTAGATGGGACAGGGACGTACGAGCAGTACTTC.

The gene calls are TRBV6-1 and TRBJ1-1, with D unclear. From germline, CDR1 is MNHNS and CDR2 SASEGT. CDR3 length: 15 residues. The ends were cut back, 0 bases at V and 5 bases at J, with 13 bases in the middle. The DNA of the CDR3 is TGTGCCAGCAGTGAAGCGCCACAGCGAAGGACTGAAGCTTTCTTT. It encodes CASSEAPQRRTEAFF.

Concerning this clone itself: The identical CDR3 is also encoded by other nucleotide sequences in the sample. The chain is built from TRBV7-9 and TRBJ2-3; D possibly corresponds to TRBD2 (5 bases). From germline, CDR1 is SEHNR and CDR2 FQNEAQ (reference sequence). There are 12 residues in the CDR3. Trimming removed 3 bases at V and 6 bases at J, with 7 bases between. Written as DNA, the CDR3 is TGTGCCAGCAGCTTCGGCGGGGATACGCAGTATTTT. Its translation: CASSFGGDTQYF.

The rearrangement links TRBV7-9 to TRBJ2-1, with D perhaps TRBD2 (6 bases). The CDR3 has 17 amino acids. V dropped 2 bases and J dropped 8 bases, with 22 bases sitting between them. The V gene's germline CDR1 is SEHNR and CDR2 FQNEAQ (reference sequence). As DNA, the CDR3 is TGTGCCAGCAGCTTATTTACTTTGGCAGGCGGGGAGGATGAGCAGTTCTTC. The encoded protein is CASSLFTLAGGEDEQFF.

The genes are TRBV5-1 and TRBJ2-2, with D possibly TRBD2 on 6 matching bases. V gave up 3 bases and J gave up 8 bases, with 14 bases separating them. The CDR3 covers 14 residues. In germline, CDR1 is SGHRS, CDR2 YFSETQ. CDR3 DNA sequence: TGCGCCAGCAGCTCCTACAGCGGGTTGGGGGAGCTGTTTTTT. Translated, it gives CASSSYSGLGELFF.

The chain links TRBV19 to TRBJ2-3; the D call may be TRBD1 or TRBD2 (5 bases each). Germline CDR1 reads LNHDA; CDR2 reads SQIVND (reference sequence). Trimming stripped 5 bases from V and 6 bases from J, with 15 bases between. The CDR3 sequence is 14 residues long. Here the CDR3 DNA reads TGTGCCAGTAGTGGGGCCTTCGGGGAGGATACGCAGTATTTT. It encodes CASSGAFGEDTQYF.

The chain uses TRBV10-3 and TRBJ2-2; no reliable D call. Trimming took off 10 bases at V and 1 base at J, with 7 bases between the two ends. This CDR3 contains 12 residues. CDR1 and CDR2 from the germline V gene are ENHRY and SYGVKD. CDR3 nucleotides: TGTGCCACTACAGAGAACACCGGGGAGCTGTTTTTT. This sequence encodes CATTENTGELFF.

The count of this clone is one. The V and J genes are TRBV10-3 and TRBJ2-2; 12 bases are shared with TRBD2. This CDR3 spans 17 amino acids. The germline CDR1 and CDR2 sequences are ENHRY and SYGVKD. V shed 3 bases and J 5 bases; nucleotides not matched to a gene: 7. CDR3: CAISDRLAGEKTGELFF. CDR3 sequence (DNA): TGTGCCATCAGTGATCGACTAGCGGGAGAAAAAACCGGGGAGCTGTTTTTT.

Details on this clone: This may be a read error, as it is one base from a much larger clone. Other DNA sequences in the same sample also yield this CDR3. The chain carries TRBV6-5 and TRBJ1-4, with D possibly being TRBD1 (5 bases). Looked up from germline, CDR1 is MNHEY and CDR2 is SVGAGI. This CDR3 is 15 amino acids long. The CDR3 loop reads CASSYSGGTNEKLFF. CDR3 DNA sequence: TGTGCCAGCAGTTACTCCGGGGGTACTAATGAAAAGCTGTTTTTT.

This CDR3 is CASSLVWGQETQYF. CDR3 bases: TGTGCCAGCAGCTTGGTTTGGGGACAAGAGACCCAGTACTTC. The chain links TRBV5-6 to TRBJ2-5, with D unclear. The CDR3 consists of 14 residues. Germline V gene lookup returns CDR1 SGHDT and CDR2 YYEEEE. V shed 0 bases and J shed 2 bases, with 8 bases lying between them. The variable domain in full, with the rest retrieved from reference TRBV5-6 and TRBJ2-5, is DAGVTQSPTHLIKTRGQQVTLRCSPKSGHDTVSWYQQALGQGPQFIFQYYEEEERQRGNFPDRFSGHQFPNYSSELNVNALLLGDSALYLCASSLVWGQETQYFGPGTRLLVL.

The chain has TRBV5-4 and TRBJ2-7; 12 positions agree with TRBD2. Germline-derived CDR1 and CDR2 are SGHNT and YYREEE (reference sequence). Trimming cost V 4 bases and J 7 bases; bases outside gene matches: 6. CDR3 length equals 14 residues. CDR3 sequence: CASSRLAGAGEQYF. CDR3 sequence (DNA): TGTGCCAGCAGCCGACTAGCGGGAGCGGGGGAGCAGTACTTC.